Reported below is one TCR beta chain. Its antigen is not known. Original methodology: Sequence data from immunoSEQ were junction-only and lacked quality scores; consequently, filtering differed. Clones were sequenced by immunoSEQ multiplex PCR, and TCRdb holds only the in-frame ones, with some missing. That table furnishes V, J and clone size, whereas the DNA furnished D and trimming. The profile shows about 2 million clones, approximately 94% of them singletons. The entry originates in a study of shared clonotypes between healthy human individuals. Regarding the study as a whole: Specimens sampled were limited to blood, with tissue repertoires likely differing. Approximately 4.6% of naive CD4 clonotypes were common to a handful of donors. Some clonotypes were shared by all four sorted-subset donors, while others were not shared. The non-shared ones had lower generation probabilities than the shared ones.

Positively selected for CCR7, the CD45RO-negative cells used as naive CD8 cells excluded terminally differentiated effector memory CD45RA+ cells. V dropped 6 bases and J dropped 6; count of bases not matched to a gene: 12. The germline gives CDR1 MNHEY, CDR2 SMNVEV (reference sequence). The CDR3 has 16 amino acids. This chain links TRBV27 with TRBJ1-2; 11 bases fit TRBD1. The origin of this receptor is a man younger than 35 in good health. Specimen: naive CD8+ T cells sorted from blood. CDR3 in amino acids: CASRMGTGGPRDGYTF. DNA of the CDR3: TGTGCCAGCAGGATGGGGACAGGGGGACCGCGGGATGGCTACACCTTC.